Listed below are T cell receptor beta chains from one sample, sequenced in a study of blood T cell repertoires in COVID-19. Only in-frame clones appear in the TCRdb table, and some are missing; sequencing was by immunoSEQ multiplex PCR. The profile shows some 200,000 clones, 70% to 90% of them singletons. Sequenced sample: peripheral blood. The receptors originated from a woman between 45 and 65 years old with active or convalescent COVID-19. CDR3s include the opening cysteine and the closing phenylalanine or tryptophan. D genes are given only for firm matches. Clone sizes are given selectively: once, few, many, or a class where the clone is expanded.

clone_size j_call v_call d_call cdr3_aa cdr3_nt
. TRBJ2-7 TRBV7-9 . CASSPPVSHEQYF TGTGCCAGCAGCCCTCCCGTATCCCACGAGCAGTACTTC
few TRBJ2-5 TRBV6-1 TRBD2 CASSESGTSGGAYETQYF TGTGCCAGCAGTGAATCAGGGACTAGCGGGGGGGCCTATGAGACCCAGTACTTC
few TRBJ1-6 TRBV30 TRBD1 CAWSAPTPGQLNSPLHF TGTGCCTGGAGCGCCCCCACCCCGGGACAGCTTAATTCACCCCTCCACTTT
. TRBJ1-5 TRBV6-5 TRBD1 CASSYVGQGNQPQHF TGTGCCAGCAGTTATGTTGGACAGGGGAATCAGCCCCAGCATTTT
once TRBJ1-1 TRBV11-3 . CASSLGAGDKAFF TGTGCCAGCAGCTTAGGGGCCGGGGACAAAGCTTTCTTT
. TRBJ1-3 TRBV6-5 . CASEARTGNTIYF TGTGCCAGCGAAGCGAGGACTGGAAACACCATATATTTT
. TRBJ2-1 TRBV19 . CASSIVSGRSSYNEQFF TGTGCCAGTAGTATAGTTAGTGGGCGTAGCTCCTACAATGAGCAGTTCTTC
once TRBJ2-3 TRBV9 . CASSPHGTLVADTQYF TGTGCCAGCAGCCCCCACGGGACATTGGTCGCAGATACGCAGTATTTT
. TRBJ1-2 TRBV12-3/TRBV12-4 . CASSLGPEVRF TGTGCCAGCAGTTTAGGCCCGGAGGTTCGGTTC
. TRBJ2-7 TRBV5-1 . CASSRTSAGYEQYF TGCGCCAGCAGCCGGACATCCGCTGGTTACGAGCAGTACTTC
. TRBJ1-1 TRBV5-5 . CASSPIQGYTEAFF TGTGCCAGCAGCCCTATTCAGGGCTACACTGAAGCTTTCTTT
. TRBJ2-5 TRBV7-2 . CASSLAWSSGQETQYF TGTGCCAGCAGCTTAGCTTGGAGTAGCGGCCAAGAGACCCAGTACTTC
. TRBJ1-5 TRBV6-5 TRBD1 CASGQGGGNQPQHF TGTGCCAGCGGACAAGGGGGCGGCAATCAGCCCCAGCATTTT
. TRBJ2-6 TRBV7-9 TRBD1 CASSPTGGAGANVLTF TGTGCCAGCAGCCCGACAGGGGGGGCTGGGGCCAACGTCCTGACTTTC
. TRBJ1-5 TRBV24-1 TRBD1 CATSDRDRGSNQPQHF TGTGCCACCAGTGACAGGGACAGGGGTAGCAATCAGCCCCAGCATTTT
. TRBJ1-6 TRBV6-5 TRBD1 CASSRPRTGNSPLHF TGTGCCAGCAGCCGACCCCGGACAGGGAACTCACCCCTCCACTTT
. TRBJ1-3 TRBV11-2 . CASSFSNTRGAIGNTIYF TGTGCCAGCAGCTTCTCCAACACCCGGGGGGCCATTGGAAACACCATATATTTT
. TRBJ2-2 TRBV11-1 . CASSLEAGNTGELFF TGTGCCAGCAGCTTAGAGGCAGGGAACACCGGGGAGCTGTTTTTT
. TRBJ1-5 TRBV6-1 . CASSEARDVHF TGTGCCAGCAGTGAAGCGCGGGACGTTCATTTT
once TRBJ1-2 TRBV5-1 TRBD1 CASSLDRGGYGYTF TGCGCCAGCAGCTTGGACAGGGGAGGTTATGGCTACACCTTC
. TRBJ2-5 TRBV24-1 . CATSDPGETQYF TGTGCCACCAGTGACCCGGGGGAGACCCAGTACTTC
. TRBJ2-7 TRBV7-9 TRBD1 CASSVQGAGEQYF TGTGCCAGCAGCGTACAGGGGGCGGGCGAGCAGTACTTC
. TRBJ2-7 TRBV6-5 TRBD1 CASSYSGQGFHEQYF TGTGCCAGCAGTTACTCCGGACAGGGCTTCCACGAGCAGTACTTC
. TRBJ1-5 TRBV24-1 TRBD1 CATGTGGTRRSNQPQHF TGTGCCACCGGCACAGGGGGGACCCGTCGGAGCAATCAGCCCCAGCATTTT
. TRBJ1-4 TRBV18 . CASSPAGRQNEKLFF TGTGCCAGCTCACCGGCGGGGAGGCAAAATGAAAAACTGTTTTTT
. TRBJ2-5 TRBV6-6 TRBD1 CASSLGQGGETQYF TGTGCCAGCAGCTTGGGACAGGGCGGAGAGACCCAGTACTTC
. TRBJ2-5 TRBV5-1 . CASSLAGSETQYF TGCGCCAGCAGCTTGGCCGGGTCGGAGACCCAGTACTTC
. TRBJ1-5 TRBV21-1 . CASTQGQRAQHNQPQHF TGTGCCAGCACCCAGGGCCAAAGAGCCCAGCACAATCAGCCCCAGCATTTT
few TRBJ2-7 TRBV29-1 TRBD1 CSVQGQVTYEQYF TGCAGCGTTCAAGGACAGGTCACCTACGAGCAGTACTTC
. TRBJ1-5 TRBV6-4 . CASSLDRDGQPQHF TGTGCCAGCAGCCTGGACAGAGACGGTCAGCCCCAGCATTTT
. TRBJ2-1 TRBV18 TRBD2 CASSPPKGLAGGHEQFF TGTGCCAGCTCACCACCGAAAGGACTAGCGGGAGGCCATGAGCAGTTCTTC
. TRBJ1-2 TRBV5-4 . CASSPHADSNYGYTF TGTGCCAGCAGCCCACACGCCGACTCTAACTATGGCTACACCTTC
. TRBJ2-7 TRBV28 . CASGSLAYEQYF TGTGCCAGCGGTTCCCTAGCCTACGAGCAGTACTTC
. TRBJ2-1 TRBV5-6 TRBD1 CASSLLGQAKDEQFF TGTGCCAGCAGCCTCCTGGGACAGGCCAAAGATGAGCAGTTCTTC
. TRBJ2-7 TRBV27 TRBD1 CASSPRTGGSSYEQYF TGTGCCAGCAGTCCTAGGACAGGGGGGAGCTCCTACGAGCAGTACTTC
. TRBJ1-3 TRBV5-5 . CASSWDGSPYGNTIYF TGTGCCAGCAGCTGGGACGGGAGCCCGTATGGAAACACCATATATTTT
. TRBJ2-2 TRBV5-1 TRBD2 CASSSLTSTDTGELFF TGCGCCAGCAGCTCCCTGACTAGCACCGACACCGGGGAGCTGTTTTTT
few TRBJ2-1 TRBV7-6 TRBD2 CATVAGGNEQFF TGTGCCACCGTAGCGGGAGGGAATGAGCAGTTCTTC
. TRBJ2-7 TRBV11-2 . CASSAPRGKGEQYF TGTGCCAGCAGTGCACCGAGAGGGAAAGGGGAGCAGTACTTC
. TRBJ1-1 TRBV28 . CASSFPGNTEAFF TGTGCCAGCAGTTTCCCGGGGAACACTGAAGCTTTCTTT
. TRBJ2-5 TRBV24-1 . CATSDSSPDGTQYF TGTGCCACCAGTGATAGTAGTCCCGATGGGACCCAGTACTTC
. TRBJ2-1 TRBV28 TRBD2 CASSPGLAGKEQFF TGTGCCAGCAGTCCGGGACTAGCGGGAAAGGAGCAGTTCTTC